The 24 T cell receptor beta chains given below trace back to one sample, sequenced in a study of blood T cell repertoires in COVID-19. The data were produced by immunoSEQ multiplex PCR, yet TCRdb's version contains in-frame clones alone and is incomplete. This table holds 60,000 or so clones, about 90% found once. Sequenced input: peripheral blood. All receptors come from a man aged 55-75 years with acute or convalescent COVID-19.

This clone was counted a single time. CDR3 DNA sequence: TGTGCCTGGAGGACCGGACAGCCCCCCTACGAGCAGTACTTC. Translated, it gives CAWRTGQPPYEQYF. The chain combines TRBV30 with TRBJ2-7; possibly TRBD1 for D (6 bases). Germline CDR1 is GTSNPN and CDR2 is SVGIG (reference sequence). This CDR3 has 14 amino acids. The germline V and J ends were trimmed by 3 bases and 2 bases, with 14 bases remaining between them.

This chain joins TRBV5-6 and TRBJ1-2; the D is unclear. The CDR3 loop spans 16 amino acids. The V gene's germline CDR1 is SGHDT and CDR2 YYEEEE. V shed 4 bases and J shed 0 bases, with 16 bases lying between them. The CDR3 nucleotides read TGTGCCAGCAGCCTGCTGGTTGGACTTACTAACTATGGCTACACCTTC. This translates into CASSLLVGLTNYGYTF.

The chain is built from TRBV7-3 and TRBJ2-5; possible D gene TRBD1, 5 bases. CDR1 is SGHTA, CDR2 FQGTGA, per germline. The CDR3 has 13 amino acids. V lost 5 bases and J lost 5, with 12 bases in between. The CDR3 coding sequence is TGTGCCAGCAGCGAAGGGGCGTGGGAGACCCAGTACTTC. Translation gives CASSEGAWETQYF. The variable domain in full, with the rest retrieved from reference TRBV7-3 and TRBJ2-5, is GAGVSQTPSNKVTEKGKYVELRCDPISGHTALYWYRQSLGQGPEFLIYFQGTGAADDSGLPNDRFFAVRPEGSVSTLKIQRTERGDSAVYLCASSEGAWETQYFGPGTRLLVL.

The J gene is TRBJ2-1, the V gene TRBV18, with TRBD2 identical over 8 bases. The trim removed 2 bases at V and 8 bases at J, leaving 11 bases unmatched. The CDR3 is 16 amino acids. The germline V gene encodes CDR1 KGHSH and CDR2 LQKENI. The CDR3, as DNA: TGTGCCAGCTCACCAGGGAGGGAGCGGGGGAGGGATGAGCAGTTCTTC. Translating gives CASSPGRERGRDEQFF.

The chain employs TRBV11-2 and TRBJ2-6; a weak D match, TRBD2 (5 bases). Germline lookup yields CDR1 SGHAT and CDR2 FQNNGV. V lost 1 base and J 2 bases, leaving 9 bases between the germline ends. CDR3 length: 16 amino acids. The CDR3 DNA reads as TGTGCCAGCAGCTTAGTCGGGATAGCTGGGGCCAACGTCCTGACTTTC. This sequence encodes CASSLVGIAGANVLTF.

Only one count was recorded for this clone. The CDR3 spells CASSRLMSGTNSNQPQHF. DNA for the CDR3: TGTGCCAGCTCACGGTTAATGTCCGGGACAAATAGCAATCAGCCCCAGCATTTT. The chain is built from TRBV18 and TRBJ1-5, with a possible D match to TRBD1 (6 bases). CDR1 is KGHSH and CDR2 is LQKENI in the germline V gene. This CDR3 has 18 residues. Between the trimmed V and J ends, which lost 4 bases and 0 bases, there was a span of 19 bases. Filled out from reference TRBV18 and TRBJ1-5, the complete variable domain reads NAGVMQNPRHLVRRRGQEARLRCSPMKGHSHVYWYRQLPEEGLKFMVYLQKENIIDESGMPKERFSAEFPKEGPSILRIQQVVRGDSAAYFCASSRLMSGTNSNQPQHFGDGTRLSIL.

The V and J genes are TRBV27 and TRBJ2-1; D may be TRBD1 (5 bases). V lost 5 bases and J lost 8, with 13 bases in between. This CDR3 has 13 amino acids. Per the germline V gene, CDR1 is MNHEY and CDR2 is SMNVEV (reference sequence). The CDR3 nucleotides read TGTGCCAGCAGTATGACTTGGGGCGATGAGCAGTTCTTC. Protein: CASSMTWGDEQFF.

V usage is TRBV5-5 and J usage is TRBJ1-3, with 9 bases that match TRBD1. Unmatched junction bases numbered 8, after V lost 3 bases and J lost 1 base. This CDR3 comprises 17 residues. Germline-derived CDR1 and CDR2 are SGHKS and YYEKEE (reference sequence). CDR3 nucleotide sequence: TGTGCCAGCAGCTCCGGGACAGGGTTTCTGTCTGGAAACACCATATATTTT. Encoded protein: CASSSGTGFLSGNTIYF.

The chain carries TRBV19 and TRBJ1-4; perhaps TRBD1 as D (6 bases). This CDR3 contains 15 residues. The V gene's germline CDR1 is LNHDA and CDR2 SQIVND (reference sequence). V was shortened by 3 bases and J by 1 base, with 9 bases between the two germline ends. The CDR3 reads CASSIGRGTNEKLFF. The CDR3 region has the DNA TGTGCCAGTAGTATCGGCAGGGGAACTAATGAAAAACTGTTTTTT.

This chain links TRBV9 with TRBJ2-1; D possibly corresponds to TRBD1 (6 bases). CDR3 length equals 15 residues. Germline loops: CDR1 SGDLS, CDR2 YYNGEE. Trimming cost V 1 base and J 7 bases, with 15 bases left between them. The CDR3 region is CASSVHPGVGNEQFF. The CDR3 DNA follows: TGTGCCAGCAGCGTACATCCAGGGGTGGGGAATGAGCAGTTCTTC.

This sequence joins TRBV11-2 and TRBJ2-7; 12 bases map to TRBD2. V dropped 3 bases and J dropped 2; count of bases not matched to a gene: 5. The CDR3 is made up of 16 amino acids. Per the germline V gene, CDR1 is SGHAT and CDR2 is FQNNGV. The DNA for the CDR3 is TGTGCCAGCAGCTTTCTGACTAGCGGGGGTCCCTACGAGCAGTACTTC. Protein product: CASSFLTSGGPYEQYF.

The rearrangement uses TRBV11-2 and TRBJ2-5, with a weak D call TRBD1 (6 bases). CDR1 is SGHAT and CDR2 is FQNNGV in the germline V gene. The CDR3 is made up of 13 amino acids. Trimming pared 5 bases from V and 3 bases from J, leaving 10 bases between. CDR3 coding DNA: TGTGCCAGCAGCCCTGGACAGAAAGAGACCCAGTACTTC. This encodes CASSPGQKETQYF.

The rearrangement links TRBV18 to TRBJ2-2; D perhaps matches TRBD1 (6 bases). Per the germline V gene, CDR1 is KGHSH and CDR2 is LQKENI. Trimming shortened V by 2 bases and J by 6 bases, and 7 bases separated the two germline ends. The CDR3 totals 13 residues. CDR3 in amino acids: CASSPEGAGELFF. The CDR3, as DNA: TGTGCCAGCTCACCAGAGGGGGCCGGGGAGCTGTTTTTT.

This clone was seen a handful of times. The chain combines TRBV7-2 with TRBJ1-1; tentative D call: TRBD1 (6 bases). With 5 bases removed from V and 5 bases from J, the gap between germline ends came to 15 bases. This CDR3 has 14 residues. Germline V gives CDR1 SGHTA, CDR2 FQGNSA. CDR3 in DNA: TGTGCCAGCAGCAAACAGGGTCAGGGAACTGAAGCTTTCTTT. Its protein is CASSKQGQGTEAFF.

The chain combines TRBV24-1 with TRBJ1-2; D not certain. The V and J ends lost 4 bases and 3 bases respectively, with 5 bases between them. The CDR3 has 12 residues. Germline-derived CDR1 and CDR2 are KGHDR and SFDVKD. In nucleotides, the CDR3 is TGTGCCACCAGTGACGACTACTATGGCTACACCTTC. It is translated as CATSDDYYGYTF.

The rearrangement uses TRBV20-1 and TRBJ1-1; D possibly corresponds to TRBD1 (5 bases). This CDR3 spans 11 amino acids. With 5 bases removed from V and 8 bases from J, the gap between germline ends came to 12 bases. Germline loops: CDR1 DFQATT, CDR2 SNEGSKA (reference sequence). DNA of the CDR3: TGCAGTGCTGTACCTACAGGAGAAGCTTTCTTT. This encodes CSAVPTGEAFF.

This chain joins TRBV11-2 and TRBJ2-1, with 8 bases identical to TRBD2. The germline V gene encodes CDR1 SGHAT and CDR2 FQNNGV. The CDR3 has 14 amino acids. V was pared by 0 bases and J by 7 bases, with 2 bases of the junction left unmatched. CDR3 region: CASSLDGTSNEQFF. In DNA, the CDR3 is TGTGCCAGCAGCTTAGATGGGACTAGTAATGAGCAGTTCTTC.

The genes are TRBV7-2 and TRBJ1-4; D might be TRBD1 (5 bases). V lost 5 bases to trimming and J lost 2 bases, with 9 bases between them. The CDR3 has 14 residues. Germline V CDR1 and CDR2: SGHTA, FQGNSA. In DNA, the CDR3 is TGTGCCAGCAGCGCAGGGTGGACTAATGAAAAACTGTTTTTT. Its translation is CASSAGWTNEKLFF.

The rearrangement uses TRBV19 and TRBJ1-4, with 8 bases identical to TRBD1. Losses at the gene ends were 7 bases for V and 1 base for J; bases not matched to a gene: 2. Germline loops: CDR1 LNHDA, CDR2 SQIVND (reference sequence). There are 14 residues in the CDR3. The CDR3 protein is CASKQGVTNEKLFF. DNA of the CDR3: TGTGCCAGTAAACAGGGGGTAACTAATGAAAAACTGTTTTTT.

The V call is TRBV5-1, the J call TRBJ2-1; TRBD2 matches 7 bases. Germline V gene lookup returns CDR1 SGHRS and CDR2 YFSETQ. V was clipped by 0 bases and J by 4 bases; unmatched bases: 4. The CDR3 length is 15 residues. The CDR3 nucleotides read TGCGCCAGCAGCTTGGAGCCTAGCGGTTACAATGAGCAGTTCTTC. It translates to CASSLEPSGYNEQFF. The entire variable domain, with the rest obtained from reference TRBV5-1 and TRBJ2-1, is as follows: KAGVTQTPRYLIKTRGQQVTLSCSPISGHRSVSWYQQTPGQGLQFLFEYFSETQRNKGNFPGRFSGRQFSNSRSEMNVSTLELGDSALYLCASSLEPSGYNEQFFGPGTRLTVL.

This chain connects TRBV10-2 to TRBJ1-3, with D possibly TRBD1 on 6 matching bases. Per the germline V gene, CDR1 is WSHSY and CDR2 is SAAADI. Trimming stripped 6 bases from V and 3 bases from J, with 12 bases between. The CDR3 has 14 amino acids. The CDR3 protein is CASRREGVGNTIYF. In DNA form, the CDR3 reads TGCGCCAGCAGGAGAGAGGGGGTTGGAAACACCATATATTTT.

This chain joins TRBV4-3 and TRBJ2-1; weak D call: TRBD2 (6 bases). Trimming removed 0 bases at V and 4 bases at J, with 16 bases between. The length of the CDR3 is 17 residues. In germline, CDR1 is LGHNA, CDR2 YSLEER. CDR3 sequence reads: CASSQDKSAGSYNEQFF. For the CDR3, the DNA is TGCGCCAGCAGCCAAGATAAGTCCGCGGGATCTTACAATGAGCAGTTCTTC.

A single count supports this clone. This rearrangement joins TRBV19 to TRBJ2-5; possible D gene TRBD2, 6 bases. The CDR3 is made up of 15 amino acids. In germline, CDR1 is LNHDA, CDR2 SQIVND (reference sequence). Trimming left V 5 bases short and J 2 bases short, with 15 bases between. This CDR3 is CASSAVRGRQETQYF. The DNA for the CDR3 is TGTGCCAGTAGTGCCGTCCGGGGGAGACAAGAGACCCAGTACTTC. The whole variable domain, filled in from reference TRBV19 and TRBJ2-5, reads DGGITQSPKYLFRKEGQNVTLSCEQNLNHDAMYWYRQDPGQGLRLIYYSQIVNDFQKGDIAEGYSVSREKKESFPLTVTSAQKNPTAFYLCASSAVRGRQETQYFGPGTRLLVL.

DNA of the CDR3: TGTGCCAGCAGCTTACAGGGATATCAGCCCCAGCATTTT. The encoded protein is CASSLQGYQPQHF. This chain joins TRBV7-2 and TRBJ1-5; TRBD1 is a possible D gene (5 bases). Germline CDR1 is SGHTA and CDR2 is FQGNSA. Trimming cost V 2 bases and J 5 bases, with 7 bases left between them. CDR3 length equals 13 residues.